This section outlines one TCR beta chain sequence together with its context. This receptor's antigen is unknown. Base qualities are not at hand, and no much larger clone is one base apart. The data derive from a study of regulatory dendritic cells for organ transplantation (dated 2017 in TCRdb). About the full investigation: The TCRbeta repertoires of sorted naive and memory CD4+ and CD8+ T cells were sequenced before and after allostimulation with regulatory or mature dendritic cells. Points the paper makes about the study in general: Sequencing was done in only a couple of subjects, and the authors reported considerable heterogeneity between individuals in the alloreactive memory CD8+ T cell pool. Highly diverse repertoires were observed in naive CD4+ and CD8+ T cells, whereas lower diversity was observed in memory cells, and the most oligoclonal repertoires were found in memory CD8+ cells. Of the resting subsets, the one holding the most alloreactive TCR clonotypes was memory CD8+ T cells. In both subjects, allostimulation led to expansion of memory CD8+ clones, though the expansion induced by regulatory dendritic cells appeared to be more limited than that induced by mature dendritic cells.

Multiplexed two-step PCR with Vbeta-specific forward primers and Jbeta-specific reverse primers was used to amplify TCRbeta CDR3 regions. Through the immunoSEQ service, the TCRbeta libraries were run on an Illumina instrument for sequencing. Per the authors' processing: V, D and J genes were assigned using IMGT annotation, and counts were corrected for multiplex PCR bias using synthetic CDR3 analogues. In the immunoSEQ Analyzer, repertoire clonality was calculated as one minus the normalized Shannon entropy. Whether a clone counted as expanded was decided by Fisher's exact test with Benjamini-Hochberg false discovery rate control and a two-tailed cutoff of P<0.01. Held by TCRdb, this immuneACCESS table contains in-frame sequences only and omits some clones. Under half of the omission traces to an unresolved V gene where checked; the cause of the rest is unknown. The V and J calls and clone size were taken over from that table, and D and trimming were inferred from the DNA. Counted in this sample were tens of thousands of clones; 82% of them appeared once. Jointly, the top ten make up around 0.43% of the sample.

FACS was used to sort naive T cells as CD45RA+ cells and memory T cells as CD45RO+ CD4+ or CD8+ cells. A couple of healthy control subjects provided the T cells used for TCR sequencing. Unstimulated sorted T cell subsets served as baseline controls for the mixed lymphocyte reactions. The Qiagen DNeasy Blood & Tissue Kit was used to extract genomic DNA. Ends trimmed: V by 8 bases, J by 7 bases; bases unmatched to a gene: 15. From its cysteine to its phenylalanine, the CDR3 spans 15 amino acids. The kept DNA is CDR3 alone, 45 bases in frame from the first base. The CDR1 and CDR2 encoded by the germline V gene are SGHVS and FQNEAQ.

This clonotype was obtained from a human donor in good health. Source material: naive CD8+ T cells from blood. The cell subset or site label, as the study defines it: CD45RA+ naive T cells. This chain is built from TRBV7-8 and TRBJ2-7; 9 central bases correspond to TRBD2. This receptor has the CDR3 CASVSPGGGAGEQYF. The bases are TGTGCCAGCGTTTCTCCGGGCGGGGGGGCCGGAGAGCAGTACTTC. Where the CDR3 stops, the reference TRBV7-8 and TRBJ2-7 genes take over; the full variable domain is GAGVSQSPRYKVAKRGQDVALRCDPISGHVSLFWYQQALGQGPEFLTYFQNEAQLDKSGLPSDRFFAERPEGSVSTLKIQRTQQEDSAVYLCASVSPGGGAGEQYFGPGTRLTVT.